This TCR beta chain was obtained from a study of Graves' ophthalmopathy and Graves' hyperthyroidism. Amplifying from RNA transcripts, the study obtained TCR beta CDR3 regions. The library came from an HTBI-primed first-round RT-PCR and a second-round multiplex PCR. A single record per CDR3 protein comes from TCRdb applying MiXCR to the multiplex PCR reads. The sample yields about 640,000 distinct CDR3 sequences, over 40% seen once. The CDR3 has 14 amino acids. Germline lookup yields CDR1 SGDLS and CDR2 YYNGEE. The J segment lost 4 bases and the V segment lost 4 bases, leaving 6 bases of the junction unmatched. This clonotype was found many times.

The sequencing input was peripheral blood. V usage is TRBV9 and J usage is TRBJ1-2; TRBD1 aligns across 8 bases. The source of this sequence is an adult man with Graves' ophthalmopathy. The CDR3 region has the DNA TGTGCCAGCAGCCCCGTCGGGACAGGCTATGGCTACACCTTC. It codes for CASSPVGTGYGYTF.